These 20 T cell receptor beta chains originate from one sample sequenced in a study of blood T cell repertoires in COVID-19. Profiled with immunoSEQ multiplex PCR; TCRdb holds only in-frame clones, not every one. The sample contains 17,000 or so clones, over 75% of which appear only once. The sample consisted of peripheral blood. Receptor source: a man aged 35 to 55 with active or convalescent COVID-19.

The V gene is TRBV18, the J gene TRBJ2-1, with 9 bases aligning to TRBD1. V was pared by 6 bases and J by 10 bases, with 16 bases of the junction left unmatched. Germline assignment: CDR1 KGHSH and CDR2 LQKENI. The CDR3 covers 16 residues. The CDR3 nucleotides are TGTGCCAGCTCCCAAAGGGACAGGGAATGGAAGGGGGAGCAGTTCTTC. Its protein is CASSQRDREWKGEQFF.

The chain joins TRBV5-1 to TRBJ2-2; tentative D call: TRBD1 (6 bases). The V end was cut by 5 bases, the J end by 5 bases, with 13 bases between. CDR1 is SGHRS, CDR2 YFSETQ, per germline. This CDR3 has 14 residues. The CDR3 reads CASRPDSGTGELFF. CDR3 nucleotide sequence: TGCGCCAGCAGACCGGACAGTGGGACCGGGGAGCTGTTTTTT.

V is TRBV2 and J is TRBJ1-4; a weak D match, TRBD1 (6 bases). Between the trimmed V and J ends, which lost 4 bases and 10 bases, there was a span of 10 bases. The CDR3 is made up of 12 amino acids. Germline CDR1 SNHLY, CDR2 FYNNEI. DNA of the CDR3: TGTGCCAGCAGTGCGACAGGCGGAAAACTGTTTTTT. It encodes CASSATGGKLFF.

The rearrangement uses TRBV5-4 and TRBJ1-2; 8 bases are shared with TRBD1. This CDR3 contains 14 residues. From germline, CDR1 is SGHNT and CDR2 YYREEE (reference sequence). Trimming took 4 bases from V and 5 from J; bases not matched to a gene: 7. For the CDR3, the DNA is TGTGCCAGCAGCCCGGGGTGGACAGGGTATGGCTACACCTTC. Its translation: CASSPGWTGYGYTF.

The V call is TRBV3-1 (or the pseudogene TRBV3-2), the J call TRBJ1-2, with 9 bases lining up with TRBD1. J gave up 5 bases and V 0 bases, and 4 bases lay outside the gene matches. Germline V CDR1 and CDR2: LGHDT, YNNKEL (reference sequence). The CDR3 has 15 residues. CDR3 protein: CASSQDTGGRYGYTF. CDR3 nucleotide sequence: TGTGCCAGCAGCCAAGACACAGGGGGCAGGTATGGCTACACCTTC.

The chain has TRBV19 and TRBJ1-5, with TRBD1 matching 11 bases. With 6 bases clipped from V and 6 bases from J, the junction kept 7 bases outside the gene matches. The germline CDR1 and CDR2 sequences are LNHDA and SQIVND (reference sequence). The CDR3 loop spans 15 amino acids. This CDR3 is CASRCGTGGVQPQHF. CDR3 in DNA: TGTGCCAGTAGATGCGGGACAGGGGGTGTTCAGCCCCAGCATTTT.

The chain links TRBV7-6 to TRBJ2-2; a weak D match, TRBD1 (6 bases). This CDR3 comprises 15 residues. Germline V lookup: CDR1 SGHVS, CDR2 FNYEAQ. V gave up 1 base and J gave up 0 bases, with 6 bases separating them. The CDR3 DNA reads TGTGCCAGCAGCTTAGGACAGGCGAACACCGGGGAGCTGTTTTTT. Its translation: CASSLGQANTGELFF.

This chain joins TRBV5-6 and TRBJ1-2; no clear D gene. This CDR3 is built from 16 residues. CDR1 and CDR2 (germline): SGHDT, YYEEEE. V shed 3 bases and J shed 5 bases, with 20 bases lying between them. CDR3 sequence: CASSSLARVEGYGYTF. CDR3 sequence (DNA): TGTGCCAGCAGCTCCCTTGCGAGAGTTGAGGGTTATGGCTACACCTTC.

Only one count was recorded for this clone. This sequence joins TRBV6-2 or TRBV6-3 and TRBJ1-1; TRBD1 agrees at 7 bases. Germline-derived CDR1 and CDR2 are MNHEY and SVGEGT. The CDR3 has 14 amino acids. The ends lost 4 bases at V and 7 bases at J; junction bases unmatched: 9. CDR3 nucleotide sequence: TGTGCCAGCAGTTGGGGGGACAGAACCTATGAAGCTTTCTTT. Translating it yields CASSWGDRTYEAFF.

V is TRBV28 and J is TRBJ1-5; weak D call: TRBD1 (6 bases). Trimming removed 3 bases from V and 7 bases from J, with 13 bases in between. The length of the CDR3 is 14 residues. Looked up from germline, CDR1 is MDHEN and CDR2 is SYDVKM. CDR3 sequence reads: CASSLRGPGQPQHF. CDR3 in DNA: TGTGCCAGCAGTTTGCGGGGGCCGGGGCAGCCCCAGCATTTT.

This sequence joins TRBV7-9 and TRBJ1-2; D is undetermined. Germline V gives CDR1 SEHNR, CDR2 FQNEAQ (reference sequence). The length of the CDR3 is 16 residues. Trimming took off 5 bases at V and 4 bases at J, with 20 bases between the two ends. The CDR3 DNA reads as TGTGCCAGCAGCCGAATCCTGGCGGGATCGGGCTATGGCTACACCTTC. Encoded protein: CASSRILAGSGYGYTF. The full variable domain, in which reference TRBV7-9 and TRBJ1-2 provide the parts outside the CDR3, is DTGVSQNPRHKITKRGQNVTFRCDPISEHNRLYWYRQTLGQGPEFLTYFQNEAQLEKSRLLSDRFSAERPKGSFSTLEIQRTEQGDSAMYLCASSRILAGSGYGYTFGSGTRLTVV.

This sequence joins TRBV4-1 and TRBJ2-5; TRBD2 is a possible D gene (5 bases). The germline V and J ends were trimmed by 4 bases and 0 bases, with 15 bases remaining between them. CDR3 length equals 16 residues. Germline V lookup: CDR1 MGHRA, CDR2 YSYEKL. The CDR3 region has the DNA TGCGCCAGCAGCCGTAGTTCGGGGTGGGACCAAGAGACCCAGTACTTC. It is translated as CASSRSSGWDQETQYF.

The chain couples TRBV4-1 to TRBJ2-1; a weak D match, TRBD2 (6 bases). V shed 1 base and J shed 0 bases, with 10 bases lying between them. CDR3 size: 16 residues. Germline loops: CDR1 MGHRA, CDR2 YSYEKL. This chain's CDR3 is CASSQVGGSSYNEQFF. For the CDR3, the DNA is TGCGCCAGCAGCCAAGTTGGGGGGAGCTCCTACAATGAGCAGTTCTTC.

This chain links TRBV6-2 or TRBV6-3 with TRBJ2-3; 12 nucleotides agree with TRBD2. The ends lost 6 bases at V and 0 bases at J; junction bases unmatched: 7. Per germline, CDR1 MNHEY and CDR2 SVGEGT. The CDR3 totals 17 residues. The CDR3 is CASSQTSGGLSTDTQYF. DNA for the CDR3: TGTGCCAGCAGCCAGACTAGCGGGGGCCTTAGCACAGATACGCAGTATTTT.

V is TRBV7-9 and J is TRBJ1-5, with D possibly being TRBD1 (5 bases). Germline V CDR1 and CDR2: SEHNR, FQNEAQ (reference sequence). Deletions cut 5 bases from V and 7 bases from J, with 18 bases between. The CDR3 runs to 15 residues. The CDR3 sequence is CASSRGDLGIQPQHF. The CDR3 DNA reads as TGTGCCAGCAGCCGCGGGGACCTGGGGATCCAGCCCCAGCATTTT.

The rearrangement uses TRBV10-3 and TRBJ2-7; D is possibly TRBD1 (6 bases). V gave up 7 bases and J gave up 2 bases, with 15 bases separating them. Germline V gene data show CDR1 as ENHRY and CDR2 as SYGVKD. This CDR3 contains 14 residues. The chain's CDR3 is CAITPQGHTYEQYF. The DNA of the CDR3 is TGTGCCATCACTCCTCAGGGGCACACCTACGAGCAGTACTTC.

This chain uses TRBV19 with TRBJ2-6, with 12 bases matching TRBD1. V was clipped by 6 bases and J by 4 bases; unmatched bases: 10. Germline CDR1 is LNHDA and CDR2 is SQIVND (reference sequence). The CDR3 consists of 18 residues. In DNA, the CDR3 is TGTGCCAGTAGGGACCCGGGACAGGGGGCGGCCGGGGCCAACGTCCTGACTTTC. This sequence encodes CASRDPGQGAAGANVLTF.

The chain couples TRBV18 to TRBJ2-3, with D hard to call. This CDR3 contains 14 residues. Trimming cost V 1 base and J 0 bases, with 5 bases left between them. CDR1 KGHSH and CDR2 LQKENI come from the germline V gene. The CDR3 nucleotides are TGTGCCAGCTCACCACTTACTAGCACAGATACGCAGTATTTT. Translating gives CASSPLTSTDTQYF.

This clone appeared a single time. This CDR3 reads CASSSRQNTGELFF. The CDR3 nucleotides read TGCGCCAGCAGCAGCAGACAAAACACCGGGGAGCTGTTTTTT. The chain employs TRBV4-3 and TRBJ2-2; no clear D. The V end was cut by 5 bases, the J end by 2 bases, with 9 bases between. CDR1 LGHNA and CDR2 YSLEER come from the germline V gene. The CDR3 totals 14 residues.

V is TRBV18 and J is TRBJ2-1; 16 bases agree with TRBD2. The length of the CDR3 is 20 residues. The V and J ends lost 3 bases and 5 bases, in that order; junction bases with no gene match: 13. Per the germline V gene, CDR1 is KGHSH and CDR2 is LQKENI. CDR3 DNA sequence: TGTGCCAGCTCACCCAACACAGGGACTAGCGGGGGGGCATACCACAATGAGCAGTTCTTC. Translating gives CASSPNTGTSGGAYHNEQFF.